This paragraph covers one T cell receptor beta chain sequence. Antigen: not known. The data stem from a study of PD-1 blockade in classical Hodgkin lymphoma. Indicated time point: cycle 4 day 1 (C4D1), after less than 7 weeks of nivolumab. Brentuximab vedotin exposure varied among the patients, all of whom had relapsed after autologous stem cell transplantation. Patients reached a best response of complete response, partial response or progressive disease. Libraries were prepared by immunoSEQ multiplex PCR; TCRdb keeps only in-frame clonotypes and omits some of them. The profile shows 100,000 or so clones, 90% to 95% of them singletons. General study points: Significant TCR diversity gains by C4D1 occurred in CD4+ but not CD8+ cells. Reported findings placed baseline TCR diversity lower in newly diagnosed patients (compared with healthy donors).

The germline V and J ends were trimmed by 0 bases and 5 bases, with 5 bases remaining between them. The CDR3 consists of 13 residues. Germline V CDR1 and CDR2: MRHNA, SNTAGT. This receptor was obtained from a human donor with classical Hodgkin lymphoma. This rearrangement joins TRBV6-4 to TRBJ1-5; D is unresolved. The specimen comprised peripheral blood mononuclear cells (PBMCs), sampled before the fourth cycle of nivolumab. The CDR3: CASSDSTDQPQHF. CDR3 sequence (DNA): TGTGCCAGCAGTGACTCGACGGATCAGCCCCAGCATTTT.